This TCR beta chain was identified in a study of identical twins. Study-wide findings and caveats: With beta out-of-frame sequences, excess sharing by twins was weaker. For cord blood, abundant beta clonotypes had fewer insertions, unlike memory repertoires, which showed none.

For this clonotype: The antigen remains unidentified.

Unique molecular identifiers were present on the cDNA, which also gained a universal primer site by template switching. TCRdb reanalysed the 5' RACE reads using MiXCR and keeps one entry per CDR3 protein. The table has about 240,000 distinct CDR3 sequences, approximately 10% seen once; the top ten hold 8% to 10%. Germline V gene lookup returns CDR1 SGHTA and CDR2 FQGNSA. The CDR3 spans 16 residues. With 4 bases clipped from V and 1 base from J, the junction kept 4 bases outside the gene matches. The TCR sequence derives from a man aged 50 or older in good health. The V call is TRBV7-2, the J call TRBJ2-3; 11 positions agree with TRBD2. Sequencing used memory T cells sorted from blood. The CDR3 DNA sequence: TGTGCCAGCAGCTCCACGGGACTAGCGGGCACAGATACGCAGTATTTT. Translated, it gives CASSSTGLAGTDTQYF.